The 17 T cell receptor beta chains below were found in one sample sequenced in a study of blood T cell repertoires in COVID-19. Assay used: immunoSEQ multiplex PCR; TCRdb lists only in-frame clones, some missing. Among about 270,000 clones listed, approximately 90% were seen once. The sample taken for sequencing was PBMCs or T cells enriched from blood (not recorded which). These receptor sequences come from a woman aged 50 to 60 who had recovered from COVID-19.

The chain joins TRBV6-5 to TRBJ2-5; TRBD1 is a possible D gene (5 bases). The CDR3 length is 14 residues. Germline CDR1 and CDR2: MNHEY and SVGAGI. Trimming left V 2 bases short and J 4 bases short, with 11 bases between. The CDR3 DNA sequence: TGTGCCAGCAGTTACGTGGCAGGGCGAGAGACCCAGTACTTC. Its translation: CASSYVAGRETQYF.

This clone was seen only once. V and J are TRBV9 and TRBJ2-5, with 15 bases fitting TRBD2. CDR3 length: 15 amino acids. Germline V gene lookup returns CDR1 SGDLS and CDR2 YYNGEE. V shed 3 bases, J shed 5 bases, and the junction held 2 bases outside the gene matches. The CDR3 protein is CASSGTSGRAETQYF. The CDR3 DNA sequence: TGTGCCAGCAGCGGGACTAGCGGGAGGGCTGAGACCCAGTACTTC.

There are a few counts of this clone. The rearrangement uses TRBV29-1 and TRBJ1-1; 8 bases line up with TRBD1. Looked up from germline, CDR1 is SQVTM and CDR2 is ANQGSEA. V lost 0 bases, J lost 5 bases, and 8 bases stayed unmatched. There are 15 residues in the CDR3. The CDR3 DNA reads as TGCAGCGTTGAAGATCTTAGGACAGGGAGGACTGAAGCTTTCTTT. Its translation is CSVEDLRTGRTEAFF.

This chain links TRBV28 with TRBJ2-7; the D gene is possibly TRBD2 (5 bases). The length of the CDR3 is 15 residues. Deletions cut 2 bases from V and 5 bases from J, with 16 bases between. CDR1 and CDR2 from the germline V gene are MDHEN and SYDVKM. The CDR3 DNA sequence: TGTGCCAGCAGTTTACCTAGCAGTCGGGTCCACGAGCAGTACTTC. It specifies CASSLPSSRVHEQYF. The entire variable domain, with the rest obtained from reference TRBV28 and TRBJ2-7, is as follows: DVKVTQSSRYLVKRTGEKVFLECVQDMDHENMFWYRQDPGLGLRLIYFSYDVKMKEKGDIPEGYSVSREKKERFSLILESASTNQTSMYLCASSLPSSRVHEQYFGPGTRLTVT.

The rearrangement joins TRBV10-3 to TRBJ1-1; no definite D call. This CDR3 spans 13 amino acids. Trimming pared 6 bases from V and 2 bases from J, leaving 10 bases between. Germline CDR1 ENHRY, CDR2 SYGVKD. Written as DNA, the CDR3 is TGTGCCATCAGACCTAGAGGTAACACTGAAGCTTTCTTT. Translating gives CAIRPRGNTEAFF.

This clone appeared a few times. The DNA of the CDR3 is TGTGCCAGCAGTCCCCGGGACAGACCGTACGAGCAGTACTTC. Amino acid sequence: CASSPRDRPYEQYF. This chain joins TRBV6-5 and TRBJ2-7; 7 bases agree with TRBD1. CDR1 MNHEY and CDR2 SVGAGI come from the germline V gene. J was trimmed by 4 bases and V by 5 bases; bases with no gene match: 8. The CDR3 runs to 14 residues.

The J gene is TRBJ1-4, the V gene TRBV21-1; the DNA was not compared with TRBD1, the D call given in the table. TRBV21-1 is listed as a pseudogene. The CDR3 has 13 residues. CDR3 loop: CASSKNRERTGAF. The CDR3 DNA is TGTGCCAGCAGCAAAAACCGAGAAAGGACAGGCGCTTTT.

The chain links TRBV28 to TRBJ2-1, with a weak D call TRBD2 (6 bases). In germline, CDR1 is MDHEN, CDR2 SYDVKM. With 6 bases removed from V and 4 bases from J, the gap between germline ends came to 13 bases. CDR3 length equals 14 residues. CDR3 region: CASSRDSRYNEQFF. DNA for the CDR3: TGTGCCAGCAGCCGGGACTCCAGGTACAATGAGCAGTTCTTC. The variable domain in full, completed from reference TRBV28 and TRBJ2-1, reads DVKVTQSSRYLVKRTGEKVFLECVQDMDHENMFWYRQDPGLGLRLIYFSYDVKMKEKGDIPEGYSVSREKKERFSLILESASTNQTSMYLCASSRDSRYNEQFFGPGTRLTVL.

V gene TRBV28 combines with J gene TRBJ2-4, with TRBD2 matching over 10 bases. The trim removed 5 bases at V and 10 bases at J, leaving 11 bases unmatched. The V gene's germline CDR1 is MDHEN and CDR2 SYDVKM. This CDR3 spans 15 amino acids. The CDR3 sequence: CASSGGASGSRIQYF. The CDR3 DNA is TGTGCCAGCAGTGGTGGCGCTAGCGGGAGTCGAATTCAGTACTTC.

This chain uses TRBV19 with TRBJ2-1, with no clear D. The V gene lost 5 bases and the J gene lost 0 bases, with 8 bases spanning the gap. The germline V gene has CDR1 LNHDA and CDR2 SQIVND (reference sequence). The CDR3 extends over 14 amino acids. Written as DNA, the CDR3 is TGTGCCAGTAGTGAGCGTAGCTCCTACAATGAGCAGTTCTTC. It codes for CASSERSSYNEQFF.

This chain uses TRBV12-5 with TRBJ2-3, with D possibly matching TRBD1 (6 bases). CDR1 is LGHNT and CDR2 is FRNRAP in the germline V gene. Trimming cost V 7 bases and J 5 bases, with 16 bases left between them. The CDR3 has 14 residues. The CDR3: CASVLQGPGDTQYF. Written as DNA, the CDR3 is TGTGCTAGTGTCCTCCAGGGGCCGGGAGATACGCAGTATTTT. Complete variable domain (other parts from reference TRBV12-5 and TRBJ2-3): DARVTQTPRHKVTEMGQEVTMRCQPILGHNTVFWYRQTMMQGLELLAYFRNRAPLDDSGMPKDRFSAEMPDATLATLKIQPSEPRDSAVYFCASVLQGPGDTQYFGPGTRLTVL.

This sequence joins TRBV30 and TRBJ1-6; possibly TRBD1 for D (5 bases). V gave up 0 bases and J gave up 3 bases, with 6 bases separating them. This CDR3 region has 14 residues. Per germline, CDR1 GTSNPN and CDR2 SVGIG (reference sequence). As DNA, the CDR3 is TGTGCCTGGAGTGTACAGGTCTATAATTCACCCCTCCACTTT. Amino acid sequence: CAWSVQVYNSPLHF.

This chain connects TRBV4-3 to TRBJ2-3; 8 bases agree with TRBD1. Per germline, CDR1 LGHNA and CDR2 YSLEER. The CDR3 length is 17 residues. V trimming: 4 bases; J trimming: 5 bases; junction bases outside the gene matches: 14. The CDR3 region has the DNA TGCGCCAGCAGCCCTTCCGGGACAGGACGACAAGGAGATACGCAGTATTTT. Translation gives CASSPSGTGRQGDTQYF.

The CDR3 nucleotides are TGTGCCAGCAGCCTCGGACTAGCGGGAGCAGACGAGCAGTACTTC. It encodes CASSLGLAGADEQYF. The rearrangement joins TRBV9 to TRBJ2-7; 13 bases line up with TRBD2. CDR3 length: 15 residues. From germline, CDR1 is SGDLS and CDR2 YYNGEE. V shed 4 bases, J shed 5 bases, and the junction held 6 bases outside the gene matches.

The V gene is TRBV30, the J gene TRBJ1-5, with a tentative D call TRBD1 (5 bases). Trimming pared 3 bases from V and 7 bases from J, leaving 13 bases between. In germline, CDR1 is GTSNPN, CDR2 SVGIG (reference sequence). The CDR3 is 13 residues long. As DNA, the CDR3 is TGTGCCTGGAGCGAGCAGGGATGGCAGCCCCAGCATTTT. This codes for CAWSEQGWQPQHF.

The chain combines TRBV11-2 with TRBJ2-4; D is ambiguous. This CDR3 contains 15 residues. Per germline, CDR1 SGHAT and CDR2 FQNNGV. The V and J ends lost 1 base and 7 bases respectively, with 14 bases between them. CDR3 loop: CASSLVVASYNIQYF. The CDR3 DNA sequence: TGTGCCAGCAGCTTAGTTGTAGCCTCCTATAACATTCAGTACTTC.

This chain links TRBV7-2 with TRBJ2-1; 8 nucleotides align to TRBD2. Germline lookup yields CDR1 SGHTA and CDR2 FQGNSA. The CDR3 totals 16 residues. The V gene end was trimmed by 7 bases and the J gene end by 6 bases; junction bases not matched to a gene: 14. CDR3 DNA: TGTGCCAGCACCGGACTGTGGACTAGCACGTCCAATGAGCAGTTCTTC. Translation: CASTGLWTSTSNEQFF.